The T cell receptor (beta chain) under discussion was sequenced for a study of beta chain features in type 1 diabetes. Across the whole study: The study examined 107,917,701 sorted cells across all samples.

The CDR3 spans 16 residues. Deletions cut 1 base from V and 0 bases from J, with 13 bases between. The germline gives CDR1 SQVTM, CDR2 ANQGSEA. This clone was counted between two and nine times. Its antigen is not identified. Study-wide results and limits: Patients with Type 1 diabetes showed moderately but significantly shorter TCRB CDR3s in all four CD4+ subsets.

All of the isolated RNA was reverse transcribed, so expressed TCRB transcripts were sequenced. There were several million reads on average in the naive, central memory and regulatory T cell samples. Sequenced by immunoSEQ multiplex PCR; TCRdb stores in-frame clones only, minus some. The repertoire includes 350,000 or so clones, about 18% of them detected once, and under 0.055% sits in the top ten. CD45RO/CCR7/CD25/CD127/CD95/CD27 sorting isolated CD4+ naive, central memory, regulatory and stem cell-like memory cells. This TCR was sampled from a woman under 30 in good health. The chain has TRBV29-1 and TRBJ2-1; possible D gene TRBD1, 6 bases. The specimen sequenced was naive CD4+ T cells from blood. The CDR3 sequence is CSVEVPGTSSYNEQFF. CDR3 DNA: TGCAGCGTTGAAGTCCCAGGGACAAGCTCCTACAATGAGCAGTTCTTC.